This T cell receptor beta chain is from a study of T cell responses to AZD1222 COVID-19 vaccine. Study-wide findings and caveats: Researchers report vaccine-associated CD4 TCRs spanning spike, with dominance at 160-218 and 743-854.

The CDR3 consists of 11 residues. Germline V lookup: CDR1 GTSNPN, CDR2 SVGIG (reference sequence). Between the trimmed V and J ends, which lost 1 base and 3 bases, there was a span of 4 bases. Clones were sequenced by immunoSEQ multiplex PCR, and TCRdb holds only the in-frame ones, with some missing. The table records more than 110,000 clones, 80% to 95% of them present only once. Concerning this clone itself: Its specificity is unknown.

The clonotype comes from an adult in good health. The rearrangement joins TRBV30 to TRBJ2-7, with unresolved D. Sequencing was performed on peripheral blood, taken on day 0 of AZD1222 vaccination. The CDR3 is CAWSEYYEQYF. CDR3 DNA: TGTGCCTGGAGTGAGTACTACGAGCAGTACTTC. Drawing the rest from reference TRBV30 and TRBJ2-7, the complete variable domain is SQTIHQWPATLVQPVGSPLSLECTVEGTSNPNLYWYRQAAGRGLQLLFYSVGIGQISSEVPQNLSASRPQDRQFILSSKKLLLSDSGFYLCAWSEYYEQYFGPGTRLTVT.